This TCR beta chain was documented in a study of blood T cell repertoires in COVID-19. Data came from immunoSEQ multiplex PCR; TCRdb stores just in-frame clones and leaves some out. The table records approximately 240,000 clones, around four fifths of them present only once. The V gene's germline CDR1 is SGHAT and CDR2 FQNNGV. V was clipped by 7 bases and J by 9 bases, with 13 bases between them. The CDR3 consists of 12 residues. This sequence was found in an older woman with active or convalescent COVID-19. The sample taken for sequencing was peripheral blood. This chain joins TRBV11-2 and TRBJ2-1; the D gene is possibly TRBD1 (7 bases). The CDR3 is CASTPGGSEQFF. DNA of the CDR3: TGTGCCAGCACCCCAGGGGGGAGTGAGCAGTTCTTC.